This T cell receptor (beta chain) was retrieved from a study of blood T cell repertoires in COVID-19. Across the study: Both acute and convalescent COVID-19 samples were obtained from the United States, Italy and Spain. The cDNA or gDNA used as material had been derived from T cells, B-cell-depleted T cells, or PBMCs.

The junction had 6 bases not matched to a gene; V was cut back by 5 bases and J by 0 bases. The CDR3 is made up of 15 amino acids. Germline V gene sequence: CDR1 SGHRS, CDR2 YFSETQ. Source study methods: Reference gene primers were amplified, and this amplification served to estimate nucleated cell counts. Sequencing used immunoSEQ multiplex PCR; TCRdb keeps in-frame clones, though not all of them. D and trimming come from the DNA, and the V and J calls and clone size come from that table. The table has about 81,000 clones, around 80% seen once. Sequenced: peripheral blood. This chain links TRBV5-1 with TRBJ2-3; 7 nucleotides match TRBD1. The receptor was isolated from a human donor in a cohort sampled during active COVID-19. CDR3 sequence reads: CASSLPGQSTDTQYF. The CDR3 DNA is TGCGCCAGCAGTTTACCGGGACAGAGCACAGATACGCAGTATTTT. Drawing the rest from reference TRBV5-1 and TRBJ2-3, the complete variable domain is KAGVTQTPRYLIKTRGQQVTLSCSPISGHRSVSWYQQTPGQGLQFLFEYFSETQRNKGNFPGRFSGRQFSNSRSEMNVSTLELGDSALYLCASSLPGQSTDTQYFGPGTRLTVL.